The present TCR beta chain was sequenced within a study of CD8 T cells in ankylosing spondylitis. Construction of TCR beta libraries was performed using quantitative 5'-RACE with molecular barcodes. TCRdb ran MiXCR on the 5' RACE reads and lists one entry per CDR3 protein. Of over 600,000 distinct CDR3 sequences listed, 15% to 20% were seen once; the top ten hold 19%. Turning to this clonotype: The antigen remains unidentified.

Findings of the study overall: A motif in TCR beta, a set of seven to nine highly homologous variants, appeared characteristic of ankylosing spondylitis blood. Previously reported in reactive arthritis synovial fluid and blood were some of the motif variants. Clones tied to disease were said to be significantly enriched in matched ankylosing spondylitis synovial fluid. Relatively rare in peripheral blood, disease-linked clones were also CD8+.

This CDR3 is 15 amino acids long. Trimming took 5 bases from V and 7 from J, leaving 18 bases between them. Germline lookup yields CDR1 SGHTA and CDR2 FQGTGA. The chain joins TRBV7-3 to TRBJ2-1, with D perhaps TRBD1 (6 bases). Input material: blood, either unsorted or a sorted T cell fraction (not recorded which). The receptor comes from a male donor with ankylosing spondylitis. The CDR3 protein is CASSPGAGWGNEQFF. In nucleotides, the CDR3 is TGTGCCAGCAGCCCAGGGGCAGGCTGGGGAAATGAGCAGTTCTTC.